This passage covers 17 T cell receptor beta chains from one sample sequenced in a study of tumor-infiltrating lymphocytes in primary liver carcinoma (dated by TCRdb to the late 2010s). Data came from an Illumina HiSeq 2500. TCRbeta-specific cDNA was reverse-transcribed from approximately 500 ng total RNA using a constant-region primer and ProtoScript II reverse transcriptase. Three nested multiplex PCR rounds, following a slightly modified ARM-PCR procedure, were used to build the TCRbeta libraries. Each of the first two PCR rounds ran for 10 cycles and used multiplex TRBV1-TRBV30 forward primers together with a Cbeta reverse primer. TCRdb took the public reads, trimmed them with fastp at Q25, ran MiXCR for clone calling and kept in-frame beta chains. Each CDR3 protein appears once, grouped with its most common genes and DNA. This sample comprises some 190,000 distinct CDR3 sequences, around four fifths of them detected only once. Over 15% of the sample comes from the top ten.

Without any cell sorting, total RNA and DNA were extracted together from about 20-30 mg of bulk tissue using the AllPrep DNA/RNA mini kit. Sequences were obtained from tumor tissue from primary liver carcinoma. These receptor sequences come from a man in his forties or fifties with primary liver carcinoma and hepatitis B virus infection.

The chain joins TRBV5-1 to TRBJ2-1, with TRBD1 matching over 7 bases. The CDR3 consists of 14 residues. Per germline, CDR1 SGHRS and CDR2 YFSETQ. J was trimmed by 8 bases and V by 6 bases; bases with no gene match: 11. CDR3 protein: CASNQQGQLYEQFF. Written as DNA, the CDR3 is TGCGCCAGCAACCAACAGGGGCAGCTCTATGAGCAGTTCTTC.

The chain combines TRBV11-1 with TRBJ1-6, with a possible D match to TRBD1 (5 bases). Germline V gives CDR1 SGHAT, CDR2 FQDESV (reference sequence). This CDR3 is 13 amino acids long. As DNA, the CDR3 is TGTAGCAGCAGCCGGACAATGCTTTCACCCCTCCACTTT. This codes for CSSSRTMLSPLHF.

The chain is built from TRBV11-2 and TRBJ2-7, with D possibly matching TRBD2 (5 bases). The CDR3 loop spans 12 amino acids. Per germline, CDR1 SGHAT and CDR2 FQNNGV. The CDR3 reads CVSSPRGYEQYF. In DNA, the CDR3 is TGTGTTAGCAGTCCCCGGGGCTACGAGCAGTACTTC.

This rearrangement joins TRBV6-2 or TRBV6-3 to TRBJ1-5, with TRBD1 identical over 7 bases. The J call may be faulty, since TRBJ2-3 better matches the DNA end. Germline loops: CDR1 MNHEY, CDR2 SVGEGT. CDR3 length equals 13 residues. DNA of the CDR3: TGTGCCAGCACCCTCGGGGACAGTCAGCCTCAGTATTTT. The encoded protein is CASTLGDSQPQYF.

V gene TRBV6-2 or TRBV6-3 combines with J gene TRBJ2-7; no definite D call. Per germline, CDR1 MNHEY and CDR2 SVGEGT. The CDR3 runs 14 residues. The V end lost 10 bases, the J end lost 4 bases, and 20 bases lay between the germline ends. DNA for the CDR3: TGTGCCATAAACGACGCCAAGGGAAGGTACGAGCAGTACTTC. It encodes CAINDAKGRYEQYF.

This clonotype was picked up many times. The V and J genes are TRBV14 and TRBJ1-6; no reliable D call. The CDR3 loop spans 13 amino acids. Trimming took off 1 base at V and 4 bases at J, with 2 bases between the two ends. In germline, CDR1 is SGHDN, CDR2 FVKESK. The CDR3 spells CASSQVYNSPLHF. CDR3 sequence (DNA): TGTGCCAGCAGCCAAGTGTATAATTCACCCCTCCACTTT.

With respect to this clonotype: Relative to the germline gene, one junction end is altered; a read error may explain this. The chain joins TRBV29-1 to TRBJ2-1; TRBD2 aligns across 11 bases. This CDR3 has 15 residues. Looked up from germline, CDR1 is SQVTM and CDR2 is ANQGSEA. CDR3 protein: CSVGLAGRFHNKQFF. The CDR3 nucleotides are TGCAGCGTTGGACTAGCGGGAAGGTTCCACAATAAGCAGTTCTTC.

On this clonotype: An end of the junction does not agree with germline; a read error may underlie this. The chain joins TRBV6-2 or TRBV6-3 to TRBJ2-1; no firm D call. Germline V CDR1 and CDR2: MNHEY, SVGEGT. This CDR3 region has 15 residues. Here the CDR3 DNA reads TGTGCCAGCAGTTACTCGGGCCTCTCCTACAATGAACAGTTATTC. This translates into CASSYSGLSYNEQLF.

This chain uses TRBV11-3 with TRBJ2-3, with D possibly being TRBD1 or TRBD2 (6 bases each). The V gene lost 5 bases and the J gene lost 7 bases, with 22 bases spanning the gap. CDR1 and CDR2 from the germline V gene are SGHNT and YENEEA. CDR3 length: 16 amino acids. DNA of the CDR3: TGTGCCAGCAGCCAGGGGATCCAGCGGGCCTTGTATACGCAGTATTTT. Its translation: CASSQGIQRALYTQYF. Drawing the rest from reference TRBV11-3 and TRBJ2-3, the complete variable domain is EAGVVQSPRYKIIEKKQPVAFWCNPISGHNTLYWYLQNLGQGPELLIRYENEEAVDDSQLPKDRFSAERLKGVDSTLKIQPAELGDSAVYLCASSQGIQRALYTQYFGPGTRLTVL.

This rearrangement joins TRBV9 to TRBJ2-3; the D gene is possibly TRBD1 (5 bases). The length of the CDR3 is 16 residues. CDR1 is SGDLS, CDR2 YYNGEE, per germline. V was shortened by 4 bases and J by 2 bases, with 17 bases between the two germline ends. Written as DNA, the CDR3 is TGTGCCAGCAGCTTCCGGACAAGGGGCCTCACAGATACGCAGTATTTT. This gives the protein CASSFRTRGLTDTQYF.

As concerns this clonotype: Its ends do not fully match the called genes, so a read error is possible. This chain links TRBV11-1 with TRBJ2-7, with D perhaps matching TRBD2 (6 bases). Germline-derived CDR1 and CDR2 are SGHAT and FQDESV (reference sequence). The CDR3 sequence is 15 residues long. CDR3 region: CANSSSRDSSYEQYF. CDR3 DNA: TGTGCCAACAGTTCATCCCGGGACTCCTCCTATGAGCAGTACTTC.

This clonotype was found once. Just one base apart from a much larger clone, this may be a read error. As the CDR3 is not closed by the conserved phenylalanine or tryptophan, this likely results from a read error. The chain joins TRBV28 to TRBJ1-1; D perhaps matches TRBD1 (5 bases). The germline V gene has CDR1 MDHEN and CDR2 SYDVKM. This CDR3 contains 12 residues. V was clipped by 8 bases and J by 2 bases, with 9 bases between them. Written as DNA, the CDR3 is TGTGCCAGCCGTACAGGCAACACTGAAGCTTTCTTA. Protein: CASRTGNTEAFL.

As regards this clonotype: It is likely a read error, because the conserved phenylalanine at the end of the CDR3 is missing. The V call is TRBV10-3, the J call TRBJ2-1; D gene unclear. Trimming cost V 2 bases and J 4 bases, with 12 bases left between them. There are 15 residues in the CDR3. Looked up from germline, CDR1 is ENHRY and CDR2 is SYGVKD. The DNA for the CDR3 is TGTGCCATCAGTGAGCCCGAGAGTTTTTACAATGAGCAGTTCTTA. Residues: CAISEPESFYNEQFL.

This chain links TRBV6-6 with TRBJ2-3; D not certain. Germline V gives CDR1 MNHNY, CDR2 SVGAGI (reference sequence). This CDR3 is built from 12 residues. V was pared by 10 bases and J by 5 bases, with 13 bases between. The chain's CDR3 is CAINYSGDTQYF. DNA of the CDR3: TGTGCCATCAATTACTCGGGAGATACGCAGTATTTT.

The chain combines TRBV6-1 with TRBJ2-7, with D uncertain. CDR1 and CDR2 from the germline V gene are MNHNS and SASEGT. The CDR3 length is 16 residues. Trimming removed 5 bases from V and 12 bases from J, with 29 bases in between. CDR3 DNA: TGTGCCAGCAGTCGCTCAACGGCTGCGAGCTCCTACGAGTGGTACTTC. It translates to CASSRSTAASSYEWYF.

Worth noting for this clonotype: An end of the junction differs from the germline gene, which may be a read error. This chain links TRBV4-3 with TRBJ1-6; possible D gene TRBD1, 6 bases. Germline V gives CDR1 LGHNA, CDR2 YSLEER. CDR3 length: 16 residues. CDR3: CACSSWEGGRNSLLHF. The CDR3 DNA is TGCGCCTGCAGCTCCTGGGAGGGGGGAAGGAATTCACTCCTCCACTTT.

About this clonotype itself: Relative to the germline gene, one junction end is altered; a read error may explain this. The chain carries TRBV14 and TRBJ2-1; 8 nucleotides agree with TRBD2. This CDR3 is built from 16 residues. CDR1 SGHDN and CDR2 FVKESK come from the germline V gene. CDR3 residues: CARSTVAGWVNNEQFF. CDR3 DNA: TGTGCCAGGAGTACCGTAGCGGGATGGGTAAACAATGAGCAATTCTTC.